A single sample is the source of the 8 T cell receptor beta chains below, sequenced in a study of cytotoxic CD8 clonotypes in ibrutinib-treated CLL. The repertoire was sequenced with immunoSEQ multiplex PCR; TCRdb's copy has only in-frame clones and lacks some. The sample comprises more than 300,000 clones, approximately 80% of which are singletons, and 6.5% to 8.5% rests with the top ten. Source: PBMCs, taken before ibrutinib treatment. The receptors were sampled from a human donor with chronic lymphocytic leukemia.

V and J are TRBV6-5 and TRBJ2-1, with D unresolved. Trimming cost V 2 bases and J 1 base, with 9 bases left between them. In germline, CDR1 is MNHEY, CDR2 SVGAGI. This CDR3 contains 15 residues. For the CDR3, the DNA is TGTGCCAGCAGTTACAAACGGGTGTCCTACAATGAGCAGTTCTTC. It is translated as CASSYKRVSYNEQFF.

The rearrangement uses TRBV25-1 and TRBJ1-2, with D perhaps TRBD1 (6 bases). This CDR3 spans 11 amino acids. V dropped 8 bases and J dropped 6 bases, with 10 bases sitting between them. Germline CDR1 is MGHDK and CDR2 is SYGVNS. The CDR3 here is CASFRGDGYTF. The CDR3 region has the DNA TGTGCCAGCTTCAGGGGTGATGGCTACACCTTC.

The chain recombines TRBV11-2 with TRBJ2-1; 11 nucleotides agree with TRBD2. The V gene's germline CDR1 is SGHAT and CDR2 FQNNGV. V was pared by 4 bases and J by 8 bases, with 7 bases of the junction left unmatched. The CDR3 runs to 15 residues. The CDR3 here is CASSSLAGGIDEQFF. The CDR3 region has the DNA TGTGCCAGCAGCTCATTAGCGGGAGGGATAGATGAGCAGTTCTTC.

J is TRBJ2-7 and V is TRBV5-6, with 9 bases matching TRBD1. The V gene's germline CDR1 is SGHDT and CDR2 YYEEEE. The trim removed 2 bases at V and 6 bases at J, leaving 6 bases unmatched. CDR3 length: 14 amino acids. CDR3 DNA sequence: TGTGCCAGCAGCTTAAGGGGACAGGGATTCGAGCAGTACTTC. Encoded protein: CASSLRGQGFEQYF.

The genes are TRBV27 and TRBJ2-3; 8 positions agree with TRBD2. V dropped 2 bases and J dropped 4; count of bases not matched to a gene: 11. CDR3 size: 17 residues. Germline lookup yields CDR1 MNHEY and CDR2 SMNVEV (reference sequence). The CDR3 loop is CASSLAPLAGGSDTQYF. CDR3 bases: TGTGCCAGCAGTTTAGCCCCTTTGGCGGGAGGCTCAGATACGCAGTATTTT.

The chain joins TRBV18 to TRBJ1-2, with no clear D. V lost 3 bases to trimming and J lost 3 bases, with 11 bases between them. Germline lookup yields CDR1 KGHSH and CDR2 LQKENI. The CDR3 length is 14 residues. The CDR3 nucleotides are TGTGCCAGCTCACCGCGAGGAATTGACTATGGCTACACCTTC. Its translation is CASSPRGIDYGYTF.

CDR3 DNA sequence: TGTGCCAGCTCACCCATCAGGGGCATAGTTTACGAGCAGTACTTC. It translates to CASSPIRGIVYEQYF. The rearrangement uses TRBV18 and TRBJ2-7; a weak D match, TRBD1 (6 bases). Trimming stripped 3 bases from V and 4 bases from J, with 16 bases between. Germline CDR1 and CDR2: KGHSH and LQKENI. The CDR3 covers 15 residues.

The chain uses TRBV18 and TRBJ1-2; 8 bases are shared with TRBD1. Germline CDR1 is KGHSH and CDR2 is LQKENI. The CDR3 consists of 15 residues. After removal of 4 bases from V and 1 base from J, the junction contained 5 bases not matched to a gene. The CDR3 spells CASSLGQVVNYGYTF. CDR3 bases: TGTGCCAGCTCACTGGGACAGGTGGTTAACTATGGCTACACCTTC.